This is a list of T cell receptor beta chains from one sample in a study of TIL therapy for anti-PD-1-resistant metastatic lung cancer. Libraries were prepared by immunoSEQ multiplex PCR; TCRdb keeps only in-frame clonotypes and omits some of them. The table includes around 8,000 clones, over 65% detected once. The sample consisted of tumor tissue, taken at baseline. These TCRs come from a person aged 25 to 85 with non-small cell lung cancer. The CDR3 runs from the conserved cysteine through the conserved F or W. D genes are given only for firm matches. Size values are once, few and many counts, or a class for expanded clones, and some rows have none.

size: NA
J: TRBJ1-5
V: TRBV18
D: NA
DNA: TGTGCCAGCTCACCGGGGCGGGCAAATCAGCCCCAGCATTTT
CDR3: CASSPGRANQPQHF

size: NA
J: TRBJ2-5
V: TRBV7-9
D: NA
DNA: TGTGCCAGCAGCTACTCTCTGGGGACCCAGTACTTC
CDR3: CASSYSLGTQYF

size: NA
J: TRBJ1-1
V: TRBV2
D: NA
DNA: TGTGCCAGCAGGTACCTGGGAGCGGGGACTGAAGCTTTCTTT
CDR3: CASRYLGAGTEAFF

size: few
J: TRBJ1-2
V: TRBV29-1
D: TRBD1
DNA: TGCAGCGTTGGCTGGGGACAGGGGGCTGTTGGCTACACCTTC
CDR3: CSVGWGQGAVGYTF

size: NA
J: TRBJ1-1
V: TRBV6-4
D: NA
DNA: TGTGCCAGCAGTGACTTCGCGGCGAACACTGAAGCTTTCTTT
CDR3: CASSDFAANTEAFF

size: NA
J: TRBJ2-3
V: TRBV5-1
D: NA
DNA: TGCGCCAGCAGCCCGACCAGGCAGGGGACCACAGATACGCAGTATTTT
CDR3: CASSPTRQGTTDTQYF

size: NA
J: TRBJ2-1
V: TRBV4-1
D: NA
DNA: TGCGCCAGCAGCCAATTAGGGGGGAGCTCCTACAATGAGCAGTTCTTC
CDR3: CASSQLGGSSYNEQFF

size: NA
J: TRBJ1-3
V: TRBV5-1
D: NA
DNA: TGCGCCAGCAGCACGGACAACTCTGGAAACACCATATATTTT
CDR3: CASSTDNSGNTIYF

size: NA
J: TRBJ1-6
V: TRBV7-2
D: NA
DNA: TGTGCCAGCAGCTCAGACAGGAATTCACCCCTCCACTTT
CDR3: CASSSDRNSPLHF

size: NA
J: TRBJ2-7
V: TRBV19
D: NA
DNA: TGTGCCAGTAGTATAGACCGGGACGACTCCTACGAGCAGTACTTC
CDR3: CASSIDRDDSYEQYF

size: NA
J: TRBJ2-3
V: TRBV6-4
D: NA
DNA: TGTGCCAGCAGTGACAGGGGATCAGATACGCAGTATTTT
CDR3: CASSDRGSDTQYF

size: NA
J: TRBJ2-7
V: TRBV2
D: NA
DNA: TGTGCCAGCAGTGAGGGGGCCCTCACCTACGAGCAGTACTTC
CDR3: CASSEGALTYEQYF

size: NA
J: TRBJ1-2
V: TRBV27
D: TRBD1
DNA: TGTGCCAGCGCGGACAGGGGGAGGAAGGGCTACACCTTC
CDR3: CASADRGRKGYTF

size: NA
J: TRBJ1-5
V: TRBV6-1
D: NA
DNA: TGTGCCAGCGGTAAATTGGGGTCCAATCAGCCCCAGCATTTT
CDR3: CASGKLGSNQPQHF

size: few
J: TRBJ1-5
V: TRBV2
D: TRBD1
DNA: TGTGCCAGCAGGCCAGACAGGGTAGGATTAAGTCAGCCCCAGCATTTT
CDR3: CASRPDRVGLSQPQHF

size: few
J: TRBJ2-7
V: TRBV7-2
D: NA
DNA: TGTGCCAGCAGAGGTTTTTCCGAGCAGTACTTC
CDR3: CASRGFSEQYF

size: NA
J: TRBJ1-1
V: TRBV5-4
D: NA
DNA: TGTGCCAGCAGCTTGGATCAGGGGAAGACAACTGAAGCTTTCTTT
CDR3: CASSLDQGKTTEAFF

size: once
J: TRBJ2-5
V: TRBV18
D: NA
DNA: TGTGCCAGCTCGACCGACAGACAAGAGACCCAGTACTTC
CDR3: CASSTDRQETQYF

size: NA
J: TRBJ2-3
V: TRBV6-4
D: TRBD2
DNA: TGTGCCAGCAGCCATGGACTAGCGGGGGGCCGCGACACAGATACGCAGTATTTT
CDR3: CASSHGLAGGRDTDTQYF

size: NA
J: TRBJ2-7
V: TRBV6-1
D: TRBD1
DNA: TGTGCCAGCAGCGGGGGACAGGAACATTACGAGCAGTACTTC
CDR3: CASSGGQEHYEQYF

size: NA
J: TRBJ1-2
V: TRBV9
D: NA
DNA: TGTGCCAGCAGCGACCCACGTCTTACGACTAACTATGGCTACACCTTC
CDR3: CASSDPRLTTNYGYTF

size: NA
J: TRBJ2-1
V: TRBV9
D: TRBD2
DNA: TGTGCCAGCAGCGTACCTTCTAGCGGAATCTACAATGAGCAGTTCTTC
CDR3: CASSVPSSGIYNEQFF

size: NA
J: TRBJ2-1
V: TRBV2
D: TRBD2
DNA: TGTGCCAGCAGTTGGGGTACTAGCGGGGGGTTGCCGCAGTTCTTC
CDR3: CASSWGTSGGLPQFF

size: NA
J: TRBJ1-1
V: TRBV28
D: NA
DNA: TGTGCCAGCAGTTTATTCCGGCTCACAATGAACACTGAAGCTTTCTTT
CDR3: CASSLFRLTMNTEAFF

size: NA
J: TRBJ1-1
V: TRBV4-2
D: NA
DNA: TGTGCCAGCAGCCAAGAGCCATCCCGAGGGACTGAAGCTTTCTTT
CDR3: CASSQEPSRGTEAFF

size: few
J: TRBJ1-1
V: TRBV28
D: TRBD1
DNA: TGTGCCAGCAGACGACAGGGAGACGCCACTGAAGCTTTCTTT
CDR3: CASRRQGDATEAFF

size: few
J: TRBJ2-7
V: TRBV5-6
D: TRBD1
DNA: TGTGCCAGCAGCCCCGGGACAGGGATAACCTACGAGCAGTACTTC
CDR3: CASSPGTGITYEQYF

size: few
J: TRBJ1-5
V: TRBV6-1
D: TRBD1
DNA: TGTGCCAGCAGTGGGGACAGGGTGGGATATAGCAATCAGCCCCAGCATTTT
CDR3: CASSGDRVGYSNQPQHF

size: once
J: TRBJ1-4
V: TRBV6-1
D: NA
DNA: TGTGCCAGCAGTGAAGACAGGGATTTTGCTAATGAAAAACTGTTTTTT
CDR3: CASSEDRDFANEKLFF

size: NA
J: TRBJ2-5
V: TRBV15
D: TRBD1
DNA: TGTGCCACCAGCGAACGACAGGGGGCGAACGACTTC
CDR3: CATSERQGANDF

size: NA
J: TRBJ2-6
V: TRBV11-2
D: NA
DNA: TGTGCCAGCAGCTTAATGTCTAGCTCTGGGGCCAACGTCCTGACTTTC
CDR3: CASSLMSSSGANVLTF

size: NA
J: TRBJ1-1
V: TRBV7-9
D: NA
DNA: TGTGCCAGCATTCAAGGGGGGAAGAACACTGAAGCTTTCTTT
CDR3: CASIQGGKNTEAFF